These 20 T cell receptor beta chains share one sample of origin, sequenced in a study of siplizumab effects on memory and regulatory T cells. Data came from immunoSEQ multiplex PCR; TCRdb stores just in-frame clones and leaves some out. The data show about 72,000 clones, with about 90% seen just once and roughly 29% held by the top ten. Sequencing input: CD8+ T cells sorted from blood. These receptors were collected from a human donor in good health.

The DNA of the CDR3 is TGTGCCAGCAGTTTTATAGGGGCGGGGGAGACCCAGTACTTC. Protein sequence: CASSFIGAGETQYF. The chain combines TRBV27 with TRBJ2-5; the D gene is possibly TRBD2 (6 bases). Trimming removed 3 bases at V and 5 bases at J, with 13 bases between. CDR3 length: 14 residues. Germline CDR1 is MNHEY and CDR2 is SMNVEV (reference sequence).

This rearrangement joins TRBV11-2 to TRBJ1-2, with 7 bases lining up with TRBD1. The CDR3 covers 14 residues. CDR1 SGHAT and CDR2 FQNNGV come from the germline V gene. V trimming: 6 bases; J trimming: 8 bases; junction bases outside the gene matches: 12. The CDR3 loop reads CASRPFQGGHGYTF. DNA for the CDR3: TGTGCCAGCAGACCTTTCCAGGGGGGGCACGGCTACACCTTC.

V and J are TRBV7-6 and TRBJ2-1; 14 positions match TRBD2. CDR1 and CDR2 (germline): SGHVS, FNYEAQ. V was pared by 5 bases and J by 7 bases, with 10 bases of the junction left unmatched. The CDR3 has 17 residues. DNA for the CDR3: TGTGCCAGCAGCCCCAGGACTAGCGGGGGGCTGGGGAATGAGCAGTTCTTC. Residues: CASSPRTSGGLGNEQFF.

This chain connects TRBV4-1 to TRBJ1-3; unclear D gene. V was clipped by 5 bases and J by 0 bases, with 11 bases between them. The CDR3 extends over 15 amino acids. Germline V gene data show CDR1 as MGHRA and CDR2 as YSYEKL. CDR3 sequence: CASSSERSSGNTIYF. The CDR3, as DNA: TGCGCCAGCAGCTCAGAACGGAGCTCTGGAAACACCATATATTTT.

The rearrangement uses TRBV29-1 and TRBJ2-1; 8 nucleotides match TRBD2. Germline CDR1 is SQVTM and CDR2 is ANQGSEA. The junction had 13 bases not matched to a gene; V was cut back by 3 bases and J by 9 bases. CDR3 length: 15 residues. CDR3 region: CSVEGAGTSETEQFF. The CDR3 DNA reads TGCAGCGTTGAGGGCGCAGGGACTAGTGAAACTGAGCAGTTCTTC.

CDR3 residues: CASSSAGVQETQYF. Here the CDR3 DNA reads TGTGCCAGCAGTTCGGCGGGGGTCCAAGAGACCCAGTACTTC. This sequence joins TRBV27 and TRBJ2-5, with TRBD2 matching over 7 bases. Looked up from germline, CDR1 is MNHEY and CDR2 is SMNVEV (reference sequence). The CDR3 spans 14 residues. The J segment lost 1 base and the V segment lost 4 bases, leaving 3 bases of the junction unmatched.

The chain carries TRBV4-1 and TRBJ1-1; no definite D call. There are 15 residues in the CDR3. The V gene's germline CDR1 is MGHRA and CDR2 YSYEKL. Trimming removed 4 bases from V and 2 bases from J, with 14 bases in between. The CDR3 spells CASSLEGARNTEAFF. Written as DNA, the CDR3 is TGCGCCAGCAGCCTCGAGGGAGCCAGAAACACTGAAGCTTTCTTT.

The gene calls are TRBV11-2 and TRBJ1-4; D uncertain. CDR1 and CDR2 from the germline V gene are SGHAT and FQNNGV. This CDR3 comprises 15 residues. The V end was cut by 1 base, the J end by 8 bases, with 14 bases between. This chain's CDR3 is CASSLGSLNYEKLFF. CDR3 nucleotide sequence: TGTGCCAGCAGCTTAGGTTCTCTGAATTACGAAAAACTGTTTTTT.

This sequence joins TRBV11-2 and TRBJ2-7, with D maybe TRBD2 (6 bases). Germline CDR1 reads SGHAT; CDR2 reads FQNNGV. The CDR3 runs 14 residues. V was cut by 3 bases and J by 4 bases, with 13 bases left in between. The CDR3 protein is CASSFGGVTYEQYF. The CDR3 region has the DNA TGTGCCAGCAGCTTCGGGGGAGTTACTTACGAGCAGTACTTC.

This chain joins TRBV10-3 and TRBJ2-1; 10 bases line up with TRBD1. The CDR3 runs to 17 residues. Germline values: CDR1 ENHRY, CDR2 SYGVKD. The J segment lost 3 bases and the V segment lost 4 bases, leaving 9 bases of the junction unmatched. Here the CDR3 reads CAISAVAGTGVYNEQFF. The CDR3 DNA reads TGTGCCATCAGTGCCGTTGCCGGGACAGGGGTCTACAATGAGCAGTTCTTC.

This clone showed up just a few times. The chain recombines TRBV5-4 with TRBJ2-7, with TRBD1 matching over 8 bases. V lost 5 bases to trimming and J lost 6 bases; unmatched junction nucleotides: 4. Germline CDR1 and CDR2: SGHNT and YYREEE (reference sequence). This CDR3 is built from 12 residues. CDR3 sequence reads: CASSRTGTEQYF. The DNA for the CDR3 is TGTGCCAGCAGTAGGACAGGGACCGAGCAGTACTTC.

The chain recombines TRBV27 with TRBJ2-7; 7 positions match TRBD1. This CDR3 has 14 amino acids. With 5 bases clipped from V and 3 bases from J, the junction kept 7 bases outside the gene matches. CDR1 is MNHEY and CDR2 is SMNVEV in the germline V gene (reference sequence). Written as DNA, the CDR3 is TGTGCCAGCAGTCCGGGGACAGCCCACTACGAGCAGTACTTC. This sequence encodes CASSPGTAHYEQYF.

The chain links TRBV4-1 to TRBJ2-5, with 10 bases that match TRBD2. J was trimmed by 0 bases and V by 1 base; bases with no gene match: 8. The CDR3 consists of 18 residues. Looked up from germline, CDR1 is MGHRA and CDR2 is YSYEKL. The CDR3 region is CASSQGWASGGDQETQYF. CDR3 in DNA: TGCGCCAGCAGCCAAGGGTGGGCTAGCGGGGGAGACCAAGAGACCCAGTACTTC.

The chain combines TRBV5-4 with TRBJ2-5; D is possibly TRBD2 (5 bases). The CDR3 loop spans 16 amino acids. Germline loops: CDR1 SGHNT, CDR2 YYREEE (reference sequence). V lost 0 bases and J 5 bases, leaving 17 bases between the germline ends. The CDR3 DNA follows: TGTGCCAGCAGCTTGGCGGGGATTTATTCGGAGGAGACCCAGTACTTC. This translates into CASSLAGIYSEETQYF.

The chain employs TRBV27 and TRBJ1-1; D is unclear. Deletions cut 2 bases from V and 0 bases from J, with 13 bases between. CDR1 is MNHEY, CDR2 SMNVEV, per germline (reference sequence). The CDR3 spans 16 residues. Here the CDR3 reads CASSLNPLGMNTEAFF. The DNA for the CDR3 is TGTGCCAGCAGTTTAAATCCCCTGGGCATGAACACTGAAGCTTTCTTT.

CDR3 loop: CASSQGAGGGEKLFF. The CDR3 region has the DNA TGCGCCAGCAGCCAAGGGGCCGGGGGCGGTGAAAAACTGTTTTTT. The chain joins TRBV4-1 to TRBJ1-4; D may be TRBD1 (6 bases). Germline lookup yields CDR1 MGHRA and CDR2 YSYEKL. V was cut by 1 base and J by 7 bases, with 13 bases left in between. This CDR3 region has 15 residues.

V usage is TRBV13 and J usage is TRBJ1-1, with D tentatively TRBD1 (6 bases). Germline CDR1 and CDR2: PRHDT and FYEKMQ (reference sequence). CDR3 length equals 15 residues. V was shortened by 5 bases and J by 0 bases, with 13 bases between the two germline ends. Here the CDR3 reads CASSPRQAMNTEAFF. CDR3 nucleotides: TGTGCCAGCAGCCCACGACAGGCAATGAACACTGAAGCTTTCTTT.

V and J are TRBV27 and TRBJ2-2; D is unclear. CDR1 and CDR2 from the germline V gene are MNHEY and SMNVEV (reference sequence). The CDR3 is 15 residues long. Trimming pared 0 bases from V and 7 bases from J, leaving 12 bases between. CDR3 loop: CASSLSALSFGELFF. CDR3 nucleotide sequence: TGTGCCAGCAGTTTATCTGCCCTTTCTTTCGGGGAGCTGTTTTTT.

The J gene is TRBJ1-5, the V gene TRBV6-5, with D perhaps TRBD1 (5 bases). This CDR3 region has 13 residues. Germline CDR1 reads MNHEY; CDR2 reads SVGAGI. Trimming cost V 0 bases and J 7 bases, with 7 bases left between them. CDR3 sequence reads: CASSYSKGQPQHF. The CDR3 DNA follows: TGTGCCAGCAGTTACTCCAAGGGGCAGCCCCAGCATTTT.

The chain has TRBV18 and TRBJ1-5; D is ambiguous. In germline, CDR1 is KGHSH, CDR2 LQKENI. The CDR3 loop spans 13 amino acids. V shed 6 bases and J shed 5 bases, with 11 bases lying between them. This CDR3 is CASSPDGYQPQHF. CDR3 nucleotides: TGTGCCAGCTCTCCGGACGGATATCAGCCCCAGCATTTT.